The T cell receptor (beta chain) described here comes from a study of response to subunit inactivated influenza vaccine. CDR1 ENHRY and CDR2 SYGVKD come from the germline V gene. V was cut by 2 bases and J by 3 bases, with 13 bases left in between. The CDR3 has 15 amino acids. TCRdb re-analysed the RT-PCR reads in MiXCR, keeping a single row per CDR3 protein. In the table there are around 570,000 distinct CDR3 sequences, less than 8% of which are singletons. This clonotype appeared many times. The V gene is TRBV10-3, the J gene TRBJ1-1, with D perhaps TRBD1 (5 bases). The sample in question was PBMCs from blood, obtained roughly 24 months after vaccination. The source of this sequence is a man aged 50 to 69 who received an inactivated influenza vaccine. The CDR3 bases are TGTGCCATCAGTGAGAGCAGGGCAAGGGACACTGAAGCTTTCTTT. It codes for CAISESRARDTEAFF.